This is a list of T cell receptor beta chains from one sample in a study of T cells in localized non-small cell lung cancer. Libraries were prepared by immunoSEQ multiplex PCR; TCRdb keeps only in-frame clonotypes and omits some of them. Among 23,000 or so clones listed, approximately 86% were seen once. The sample was peripheral blood, taken before any cancer treatment. Every receptor here comes from a male donor aged 60 or older with stage II squamous cell lung carcinoma. Each CDR3 is given with its conserved first and last residue. The order of the fields is D gene, clone size, J gene, V gene, CDR3 DNA, CDR3 protein. The D gene is left open where the match is weak. Clone size is shown for a subset of rows, as once, few, many or a class of expanded clone.

-,-,TRBJ2-3,TRBV19,TGTGCCAGTAGTACAACCCGACGTAGTCCAGATACGCAGTATTTT,CASSTTRRSPDTQYF
-,-,TRBJ1-3,TRBV19,TGTGCCAGTACTCTCGTCTCTGGAAACACCATATATTTT,CASTLVSGNTIYF
-,-,TRBJ2-5,TRBV20-1,TGCAGTGCTAGAGGGGGCGAGACCCAGTACTTC,CSARGGETQYF
TRBD2,-,TRBJ2-2,TRBV27,TGTGCCAGCACCCAAATGGGACTAGCGGGGGGGCAGAGCACCGGGGAGCTGTTTTTT,CASTQMGLAGGQSTGELFF
TRBD2,few,TRBJ2-1,TRBV13,TGTGCCAGCAGCACCTACCTCAGGACTAGCGGGAAATCCCCCCCCTACAATGAGCAGTTCTTC,CASSTYLRTSGKSPPYNEQFF
-,-,TRBJ2-1,TRBV9,TGTGCCAGCAGCGTAGCTCAGGGGTCCTACAATGAGCAGTTCTTC,CASSVAQGSYNEQFF
-,few,TRBJ2-3,TRBV30,TGTGCCCTCAGGATGGGACCCGGGGATACGCAGTATTTT,CALRMGPGDTQYF
TRBD2,-,TRBJ2-2,TRBV28,TGTGCCAGCAGTGAGCTAGCGGGAGGGCCCGGGGAGCTGTTTTTT,CASSELAGGPGELFF
-,-,TRBJ2-5,TRBV2,TGTGCCAGCAGTTCTCGGAAGACCCAGTACTTC,CASSSRKTQYF
-,-,TRBJ1-2,TRBV7-8,TGTGCCAGCAGCTTAAGTCCAGGGGACGGCTACACCTTC,CASSLSPGDGYTF
TRBD1,-,TRBJ1-2,TRBV28,TGTGCCAGCAGTTTGACAGGGAACTATGGCTACACCTTC,CASSLTGNYGYTF
-,once,TRBJ1-4,TRBV13,TGTGCCAGCAGCTTAGAACCGAGTGGGACACTGTTTTTT,CASSLEPSGTLFF
-,-,TRBJ2-3,TRBV4-3,TGCGCCAGCAGCCAAGATAAAAGCAGCGCAGATACGCAGTATTTT,CASSQDKSSADTQYF
TRBD1,-,TRBJ2-6,TRBV27,TGTGCCAGCAGGGACAGGGCTGGGGCCAACGTCCTGACTTTC,CASRDRAGANVLTF
-,-,TRBJ2-7,TRBV7-7,TGTGCTAGCAGCTTAGCTCCAGGGCCCTACGAGCAGTACTTC,CASSLAPGPYEQYF
TRBD2,-,TRBJ2-3,TRBV6-5,TGTGCCAGCAGATCAGCGGGACTTTACACAGATACGCAGTATTTT,CASRSAGLYTDTQYF
-,-,TRBJ1-6,TRBV2,TGTGCCAGCACGGGACTAGATAATTCACCCCTCCACTTT,CASTGLDNSPLHF
TRBD2,-,TRBJ2-7,TRBV28,TGTGCCAGCAGTTTCCCCTCCGTAACTAGCGGAATGTACGAGCAGTACTTC,CASSFPSVTSGMYEQYF
-,-,TRBJ1-5,TRBV19,TGTGCCAGTCGGACGACAGCGTTTAGCAATCAGCCCCAGCATTTT,CASRTTAFSNQPQHF
-,few,TRBJ1-2,TRBV7-9,TGTGCCAGCAGCTCGTCTGGGAGCAACTATGGCTACACCTTC,CASSSSGSNYGYTF
TRBD1,-,TRBJ2-2,TRBV4-3,TGCGCCAGCAGCCTGAACCGACAGGGCGGAACCGGGGAGCTGTTTTTT,CASSLNRQGGTGELFF
-,-,TRBJ1-1,TRBV28,TGTGCCAGCAGTTTAAGTAGGGGTGACACTGAAGCTTTCTTT,CASSLSRGDTEAFF
TRBD1,-,TRBJ2-1,TRBV7-8,TGTGCCAGCAGCGCGGTAGGGGACAGGGCGATGAATGAGCAGTTCTTC,CASSAVGDRAMNEQFF
TRBD2,-,TRBJ2-5,TRBV6-1,TGTGCCGGATGGGGGGGGGAGACCCAGTACTTC,CAGWGGETQYF
TRBD2,-,TRBJ2-3,TRBV7-9,TGTGCCAGCAGCTTAAGAGCGGGAGGGCACCCAGATACGCAGTATTTT,CASSLRAGGHPDTQYF
TRBD2,-,TRBJ2-7,TRBV9,TGTGCCAGCACCCAAGGGACTAGCGGGGACACCTACGAGCAGTACTTC,CASTQGTSGDTYEQYF
TRBD2,-,TRBJ2-2,TRBV4-3,TGCGCCAGCAGCCAAGAACTCGGGGGGGCGAACACCGGGGAGCTGTTTTTT,CASSQELGGANTGELFF
-,-,TRBJ2-5,TRBV4-2,TGTGCCAGCAGCCAAGATAGGCTAGCAGGGGGAGGGACCCAGTACTTC,CASSQDRLAGGGTQYF